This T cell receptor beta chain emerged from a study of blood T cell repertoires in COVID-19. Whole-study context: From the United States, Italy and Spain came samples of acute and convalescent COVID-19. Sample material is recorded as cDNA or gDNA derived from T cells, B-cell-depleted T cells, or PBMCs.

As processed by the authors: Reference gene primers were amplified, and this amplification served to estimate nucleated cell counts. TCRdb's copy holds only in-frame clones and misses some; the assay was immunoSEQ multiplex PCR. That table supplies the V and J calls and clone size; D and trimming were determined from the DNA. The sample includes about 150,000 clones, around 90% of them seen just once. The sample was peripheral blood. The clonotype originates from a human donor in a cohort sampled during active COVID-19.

Here the CDR3 reads CASRGTGDTEAFF. CDR3 nucleotides: TGTGCCAGTAGAGGGACAGGGGACACTGAAGCTTTCTTT. The gene calls are TRBV19 and TRBJ1-1, with 10 positions matching TRBD1. The CDR3 runs to 13 residues. V gave up 6 bases and J gave up 3 bases; unmatched junction bases: 1. CDR1 and CDR2 (germline): LNHDA, SQIVND (reference sequence).